This passage covers 24 T cell receptor beta chains from one sample sequenced in a study of CD8+ T cells in alopecia areata. As to treatment: oral pan-JAK inhibitor, 5-10 mg twice daily. Following RNA extraction, reverse transcription yielded cDNA that acted as the sequencing template. TCRdb's table, derived via immunoSEQ multiplex PCR, lists solely in-frame clones and lacks some. The sample contains some 240,000 clones, less than 75% of which appear only once. Sequencing was performed on CD4+ T cells sorted from blood, taken at week 4, from a patient treated with tofacitinib. The receptors derive from a human donor with alopecia areata.

This clone was seen a few times. The gene calls are TRBV5-6 and TRBJ2-7, with 8 positions matching TRBD1. The CDR3 consists of 16 residues. J was trimmed by 3 bases and V by 0 bases; bases with no gene match: 8. Looked up from germline, CDR1 is SGHDT and CDR2 is YYEEEE. CDR3 bases: TGTGCCAGCAGCTTGGACCCGGGACAGGCGTTCTACGAGCAGTACTTC. Residues: CASSLDPGQAFYEQYF.

This chain connects TRBV14 to TRBJ2-3, with 13 bases that match TRBD2. Germline V gene sequence: CDR1 SGHDN, CDR2 FVKESK. J was trimmed by 6 bases and V by 0 bases; bases with no gene match: 9. There are 18 residues in the CDR3. Here the CDR3 reads CASSQDWRLAGGQDTQYF. The CDR3 region has the DNA TGTGCCAGCAGCCAAGATTGGAGACTAGCGGGGGGCCAGGATACGCAGTATTTT.

This clone was seen a handful of times. V usage is TRBV18 and J usage is TRBJ1-1; maybe TRBD1 (5 bases). Germline loops: CDR1 KGHSH, CDR2 LQKENI. V was shortened by 5 bases and J by 0 bases, with 7 bases between the two germline ends. This CDR3 is 13 amino acids long. The chain's CDR3 is CASSSTVNTEAFF. CDR3 nucleotides: TGTGCCAGCTCATCGACAGTGAACACTGAAGCTTTCTTT.

This chain uses TRBV27 with TRBJ1-6, with D tentatively TRBD1 (5 bases). The V gene lost 8 bases and the J gene lost 7 bases, with 15 bases spanning the gap. Germline lookup yields CDR1 MNHEY and CDR2 SMNVEV (reference sequence). The CDR3 covers 14 residues. The CDR3 DNA is TGTGCCAGCGGCCAGGGACTCTCGAATTCACCCCTCCACTTT. Its protein product is CASGQGLSNSPLHF.

The genes are TRBV7-2 and TRBJ2-1, with 11 bases identical to TRBD1. In germline, CDR1 is SGHTA, CDR2 FQGNSA. The CDR3 spans 17 residues. V lost 2 bases and J lost 7; bases outside the gene matches: 10. As DNA, the CDR3 is TGTGCCAGCAGCTTACCCCGGACAGGGGGCGTAAGGAATGAGCAGTTCTTC. Translating it yields CASSLPRTGGVRNEQFF.

The gene calls are TRBV2 and TRBJ2-7; TRBD1 is a possible D gene (5 bases). The ends were cut back, 6 bases at V and 2 bases at J, with 5 bases in the middle. CDR1 SNHLY and CDR2 FYNNEI come from the germline V gene. The CDR3 runs to 11 residues. CDR3 nucleotides: TGTGCCAGCAGGGACACCTACGAGCAGTACTTC. Protein: CASRDTYEQYF.

This chain uses TRBV5-1 with TRBJ2-3; D is unresolved. Per germline, CDR1 SGHRS and CDR2 YFSETQ. The CDR3 spans 12 residues. The germline V and J ends were trimmed by 3 bases and 6 bases, with 8 bases remaining between them. The CDR3 sequence is CASSSSDDTQYF. The CDR3 DNA sequence: TGCGCCAGCAGCTCCTCCGATGATACGCAGTATTTT.

This chain joins TRBV28 and TRBJ1-2; D gene unclear. CDR1 and CDR2 from the germline V gene are MDHEN and SYDVKM. The CDR3 totals 14 residues. The V end was cut by 5 bases, the J end by 2 bases, with 12 bases between. The CDR3: CASSAWERNYGYTF. DNA for the CDR3: TGTGCCAGCAGTGCATGGGAGAGAAACTATGGCTACACCTTC.

The chain combines TRBV29-1 with TRBJ2-2; the D is unclear. The V gene lost 4 bases and the J gene lost 3 bases, with 9 bases spanning the gap. CDR1 is SQVTM and CDR2 is ANQGSEA in the germline V gene. The CDR3 totals 13 residues. CDR3 in DNA: TGCAGCGTTGCGGCCCGATACACCGGGGAGCTGTTTTTT. This codes for CSVAARYTGELFF.

This clone has only a few counts. The sample holds other DNA sequences that translate to the same CDR3. This rearrangement joins TRBV29-1 to TRBJ2-7; weak D call: TRBD1 (5 bases). The CDR3 is made up of 11 amino acids. Between the trimmed V and J ends, which lost 6 bases and 1 base, there was a span of 7 bases. Germline V gene data show CDR1 as SQVTM and CDR2 as ANQGSEA. For the CDR3, the DNA is TGCAGCGTCCAGGGTTCCTACGAGCAGTACTTC. Protein sequence: CSVQGSYEQYF.

The chain has TRBV30 and TRBJ2-1, with 7 nucleotides matching TRBD1. The CDR3 is 17 amino acids. After removal of 8 bases from V and 7 bases from J, the junction contained 23 bases not matched to a gene. Germline V gives CDR1 GTSNPN, CDR2 SVGIG (reference sequence). The CDR3 coding sequence is TGTGCCGTCTTTTTTTTCCTGGGGTCAGGGGGAACAAATGAGCAGTTCTTC. Translated: CAVFFFLGSGGTNEQFF.

The chain couples TRBV5-4 to TRBJ2-1; no clear D. Between the trimmed V and J ends, which lost 4 bases and 3 bases, there was a span of 14 bases. The CDR3 sequence is 15 residues long. Germline CDR1 and CDR2: SGHNT and YYREEE (reference sequence). The CDR3 is CASSQVGKNYNEQFF. DNA for the CDR3: TGTGCCAGCAGCCAAGTAGGGAAAAACTACAATGAGCAGTTCTTC.

This clone appeared a few times. V usage is TRBV5-1 and J usage is TRBJ1-2; TRBD1 aligns across 7 bases. Germline CDR1 is SGHRS and CDR2 is YFSETQ. The trim removed 5 bases at V and 7 bases at J, leaving 8 bases unmatched. The CDR3 has 13 amino acids. The CDR3: CASRMGTDRGYTF. The CDR3 region has the DNA TGCGCCAGCAGGATGGGGACAGACCGTGGCTACACCTTC.

V usage is TRBV28 and J usage is TRBJ1-2; 7 bases are shared with TRBD1. This CDR3 spans 12 amino acids. J gave up 4 bases and V 7 bases, and 3 bases lay outside the gene matches. The germline gives CDR1 MDHEN, CDR2 SYDVKM. The DNA for the CDR3 is TGTGCCAGCAAGACAGGGCCCTATGGCTACACCTTC. Its protein product is CASKTGPYGYTF.

The gene calls are TRBV11-2 and TRBJ2-3; no reliable D call. Deletions cut 4 bases from V and 2 bases from J, with 4 bases between. The CDR3 consists of 12 residues. CDR1 and CDR2 (germline): SGHAT, FQNNGV. The CDR3 nucleotides are TGTGCCAGCAGCTGGGACACAGATACGCAGTATTTT. Translation: CASSWDTDTQYF.

V usage is TRBV6-6 and J usage is TRBJ1-2; a possible D gene is TRBD1 (5 bases). Germline-derived CDR1 and CDR2 are MNHNY and SVGAGI (reference sequence). This CDR3 has 14 amino acids. The ends were cut back, 0 bases at V and 4 bases at J, with 9 bases in the middle. This chain's CDR3 is CASSYSRGFYGYTF. CDR3 nucleotide sequence: TGTGCCAGCAGTTACTCGAGGGGTTTCTATGGCTACACCTTC.

This clone was counted between two and nine times. J is TRBJ2-3 and V is TRBV7-9, with TRBD2 matching over 8 bases. V dropped 2 bases and J dropped 5; count of bases not matched to a gene: 12. The CDR3 has 17 amino acids. The V gene's germline CDR1 is SEHNR and CDR2 FQNEAQ (reference sequence). For the CDR3, the DNA is TGTGCCAGCAGCTTACCCTCACTAGCGGAGAAGGTAGATACGCAGTATTTT. Its protein is CASSLPSLAEKVDTQYF.

This clone was seen only a few times. The sample carries other DNA sequences with the same CDR3. This sequence joins TRBV27 and TRBJ1-2; TRBD1 might be the D (6 bases). The CDR3 contains 13 residues. CDR1 is MNHEY and CDR2 is SMNVEV in the germline V gene (reference sequence). Trimming left V 6 bases short and J 2 bases short, with 10 bases between. CDR3 bases: TGTGCCAGCAGCCTTACAGGGAACTATGGCTACACCTTC. It translates to CASSLTGNYGYTF.

The rearrangement uses TRBV6-5 and TRBJ2-7; 7 bases match TRBD1. V shed 5 bases, J shed 7 bases, and the junction held 8 bases outside the gene matches. Germline assignment: CDR1 MNHEY and CDR2 SVGAGI. CDR3 length equals 13 residues. The CDR3 DNA is TGTGCCAGCAGTGCCCGACAGGGAAGGGAGCAGTACTTC. Its protein product is CASSARQGREQYF.

This clone was recorded a few times. This chain joins TRBV7-2 and TRBJ2-7, with unresolved D. V lost 5 bases, J lost 3 bases, and 2 bases lay in between. This CDR3 is 10 amino acids long. Germline lookup yields CDR1 SGHTA and CDR2 FQGNSA. CDR3: CASSNYEQYF. Here the CDR3 DNA reads TGTGCCAGCAGCAACTACGAGCAGTACTTC.

The rearrangement uses TRBV25-1 and TRBJ2-1, with D unresolved. Germline V gives CDR1 MGHDK, CDR2 SYGVNS. The ends were cut back, 7 bases at V and 0 bases at J, with 4 bases in the middle. The CDR3 covers 12 residues. This chain's CDR3 is CASKISYNEQFF. CDR3 coding DNA: TGTGCCAGCAAGATCTCCTACAATGAGCAGTTCTTC.

This clone was seen more than once but under ten times. This rearrangement joins TRBV29-1 to TRBJ2-7; D might be TRBD1 or TRBD2, each matching 5 bases. Germline V lookup: CDR1 SQVTM, CDR2 ANQGSEA. V lost 5 bases and J 5 bases, leaving 16 bases between the germline ends. This CDR3 comprises 13 residues. This CDR3 is CSVPGPGFDEQYF. Here the CDR3 DNA reads TGCAGCGTTCCGGGACCAGGGTTCGACGAGCAGTACTTC.

This chain uses TRBV5-1 with TRBJ1-6; TRBD1 matches 8 bases. Trimming took 0 bases from V and 5 from J; bases not matched to a gene: 4. The CDR3 has 16 residues. Germline V gene lookup returns CDR1 SGHRS and CDR2 YFSETQ. The CDR3 bases are TGCGCCAGCAGCTTGGGAGACAGGGGACATAATTCACCCCTCCACTTT. Translating it yields CASSLGDRGHNSPLHF. The full variable domain, in which reference TRBV5-1 and TRBJ1-6 provide the parts outside the CDR3, is KAGVTQTPRYLIKTRGQQVTLSCSPISGHRSVSWYQQTPGQGLQFLFEYFSETQRNKGNFPGRFSGRQFSNSRSEMNVSTLELGDSALYLCASSLGDRGHNSPLHFGNGTRLTVT.

The genes are TRBV4-3 and TRBJ1-1; a possible D gene is TRBD1 (6 bases). V was pared by 7 bases and J by 5 bases, with 20 bases between. Germline loops: CDR1 LGHNA, CDR2 YSLEER. This CDR3 has 15 residues. The CDR3 reads CASMGGTGRTTEAFF. Written as DNA, the CDR3 is TGCGCCAGCATGGGAGGAACAGGGCGGACGACTGAAGCTTTCTTT.